Presented here are 4 T cell receptor beta chains from one specimen sequenced in a study of OX40 agonist ivuxolimab in advanced cancers. The library was made by the immunoSEQ multiplex PCR assay. Not all clones reach the TCRdb copy of this immuneACCESS table, which keeps in-frame sequences only. Checked studies attribute under half of the gap to unresolved V genes and leave the rest unexplained. The table for this sample lists about 62,000 clones; roughly four fifths of them were counted only once. Roughly 1% of the sample belongs to the ten largest clones. The sequences come from CD4+ or CD8+ T cells sorted from blood, collected in a trial of the OX40 agonist ivuxolimab. The receptors derive from an adult with an advanced solid tumor such as melanoma, head and neck, liver or kidney cancer.

The V gene is TRBV5-4, the J gene TRBJ2-7; tentative D call: TRBD2 (5 bases). Germline V CDR1 and CDR2: SGHNT, YYREEE (reference sequence). The CDR3 consists of 13 residues. Trimming cost V 4 bases and J 7 bases, with 15 bases left between them. DNA of the CDR3: TGTGCCAGCAGCCCTAGCCCCACGGGGGAGCAGTACTTC. It codes for CASSPSPTGEQYF.

The chain couples TRBV25-1 to TRBJ1-1; the D is unclear. CDR1 is MGHDK and CDR2 is SYGVNS in the germline V gene. Trimming took 3 bases from V and 8 from J, leaving 10 bases between them. The CDR3 has 12 residues. In nucleotides, the CDR3 is TGTGCCAGCAGTGATAGGCTAGCCGAAGCTTTCTTT. Its protein is CASSDRLAEAFF.

This clone showed up just once. The gene calls are TRBV2 and TRBJ2-1, with 13 bases that match TRBD2. Trimming took 6 bases from V and 10 from J; bases not matched to a gene: 6. Germline V gene lookup returns CDR1 SNHLY and CDR2 FYNNEI. The CDR3 extends over 14 amino acids. The CDR3 nucleotides read TGTGCCAGCAGGGGGGGACTAGCGGGGCCCGAGCAGTTCTTC. This translates into CASRGGLAGPEQFF.

J is TRBJ1-2 and V is TRBV9; 8 bases are a match to TRBD1. The CDR3 runs 15 residues. Per the germline V gene, CDR1 is SGDLS and CDR2 is YYNGEE. V shed 3 bases, J shed 4 bases, and the junction held 8 bases outside the gene matches. CDR3 DNA: TGTGCCAGCAGCGCTATCTCAGGGGGCGGCTATGGCTACACCTTC. This encodes CASSAISGGGYGYTF.